One sample yielded the 6 T cell receptor beta chains listed below, sequenced in a study of blood T cell repertoires in COVID-19 (dated by TCRdb to between 2020 and 2021). The library was made by the immunoSEQ multiplex PCR assay. The table was pulled from immuneACCESS by TCRdb, which kept in-frame rearrangements only. Such tables lose some clones; where checked, under half of the loss comes from unresolved V genes, and the rest has no known cause. This sample has under 250,000 clones in its table, and about 86% of those were observed once. Of the sample, 6.2% is held by the ten largest clones. Sample: peripheral blood. Receptors were obtained from a man aged 55 to 70 with acute or convalescent COVID-19.

V gene TRBV28 combines with J gene TRBJ2-3; D possibly corresponds to TRBD2 (5 bases). Deletions cut 6 bases from V and 4 bases from J, with 8 bases between. Looked up from germline, CDR1 is MDHEN and CDR2 is SYDVKM. CDR3 length equals 12 residues. CDR3 amino acids: CASRILADTQYF. For the CDR3, the DNA is TGTGCCAGCAGAATACTAGCAGATACGCAGTATTTT. The whole variable domain, remainder taken from reference TRBV28 and TRBJ2-3, is DVKVTQSSRYLVKRTGEKVFLECVQDMDHENMFWYRQDPGLGLRLIYFSYDVKMKEKGDIPEGYSVSREKKERFSLILESASTNQTSMYLCASRILADTQYFGPGTRLTVL.

This clone was seen a handful of times. The V and J genes are TRBV28 and TRBJ2-7, with TRBD2 identical over 7 bases. Trimming cost V 2 bases and J 4 bases; bases outside gene matches: 5. The CDR3 consists of 14 residues. The V gene's germline CDR1 is MDHEN and CDR2 SYDVKM. As DNA, the CDR3 is TGTGCCAGCAGTTTACTAGCGGAGTTATACGAGCAGTACTTC. It yields the protein CASSLLAELYEQYF.

The chain employs TRBV18 and TRBJ2-2; TRBD2 is a possible D gene (5 bases). Deletions cut 5 bases from V and 6 bases from J, with 10 bases between. CDR1 KGHSH and CDR2 LQKENI come from the germline V gene. The CDR3 contains 13 residues. As DNA, the CDR3 is TGTGCCAGCTCAGGACTCCCCTCCGGGGAGCTGTTTTTT. It is translated as CASSGLPSGELFF.

The chain recombines TRBV5-4 with TRBJ1-4; D gene ambiguous. The CDR3 contains 13 residues. Germline V CDR1 and CDR2: SGHNT, YYREEE (reference sequence). V was shortened by 2 bases and J by 5 bases, with 7 bases between the two germline ends. CDR3 nucleotide sequence: TGTGCCAGCAGCTTCGACTACAATGAAAAACTGTTTTTT. Protein product: CASSFDYNEKLFF. The complete variable domain, with remaining parts taken from reference TRBV5-4 and TRBJ1-4, reads ETGVTQSPTHLIKTRGQQVTLRCSSQSGHNTVSWYQQALGQGPQFIFQYYREEENGRGNFPPRFSGLQFPNYSSELNVNALELDDSALYLCASSFDYNEKLFFGSGTQLSVL.

This chain joins TRBV7-2 and TRBJ2-2, with a possible D match to TRBD2 (5 bases). The CDR3 consists of 16 residues. Germline CDR1 is SGHTA and CDR2 is FQGNSA. Trimming stripped 4 bases from V and 0 bases from J, with 12 bases between. The CDR3 region has the DNA TGTGCCAGCAGCTCGTCTAGGACTTCGAACACCGGGGAGCTGTTTTTT. Amino acids: CASSSSRTSNTGELFF.

This rearrangement joins TRBV7-9 to TRBJ2-1, with 14 nucleotides matching TRBD2. With 0 bases clipped from V and 6 bases from J, the junction kept 4 bases outside the gene matches. CDR3 length equals 17 residues. From germline, CDR1 is SEHNR and CDR2 FQNEAQ (reference sequence). The CDR3 region has the DNA TGTGCCAGCAGCTTAGCGGGGACTAGCGGGAGAGTCAATGAGCAGTTCTTC. Its protein is CASSLAGTSGRVNEQFF.